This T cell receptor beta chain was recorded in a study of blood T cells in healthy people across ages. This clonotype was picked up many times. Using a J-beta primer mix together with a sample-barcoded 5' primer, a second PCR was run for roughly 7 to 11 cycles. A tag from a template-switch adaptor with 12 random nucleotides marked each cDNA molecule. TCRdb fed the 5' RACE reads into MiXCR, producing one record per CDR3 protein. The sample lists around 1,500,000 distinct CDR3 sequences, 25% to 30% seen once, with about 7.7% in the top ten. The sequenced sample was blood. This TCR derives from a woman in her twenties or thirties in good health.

CDR3 nucleotide sequence: TGCAGTGCTACCCGGGGACAGGGAGGGTCCTACGAGCAGTACTTC. Protein product: CSATRGQGGSYEQYF. This chain connects TRBV20-1 to TRBJ2-7, with 9 bases that match TRBD1. Unmatched junction bases numbered 8, after V lost 4 bases and J lost 1 base. In germline, CDR1 is DFQATT, CDR2 SNEGSKA (reference sequence). CDR3 size: 15 residues.